This T cell receptor (beta chain) appears in the sequencing data of a study of control samples from healthy donors and cancer patients. Germline V gene data show CDR1 as MNHEY and CDR2 as SVGEGT. The CDR3 length is 13 residues. With 5 bases removed from V and 2 bases from J, the gap between germline ends came to 9 bases. Using immunoSEQ multiplex PCR, the repertoire was profiled, and TCRdb retains in-frame clones only, with some absent. Found here are about 140,000 clones, under 95% of them singletons; the top ten hold roughly 14%. The specimen sequenced was blood. The receptor was derived from a man between 35 and 55 years old in good health. This chain links TRBV6-2 or TRBV6-3 with TRBJ1-1; D is unclear. The CDR3 region has the DNA TGTGCCAGCAGTAATGGGATTAACACTGAAGCTTTCTTT. This gives the protein CASSNGINTEAFF.